This T cell receptor beta chain emerged from a study of blood T cell repertoires in COVID-19. Study background: The cDNA or gDNA used as material had been derived from T cells, B-cell-depleted T cells, or PBMCs.

The data were produced by immunoSEQ multiplex PCR, yet TCRdb's version contains in-frame clones alone and is incomplete. The sample yields under 250,000 clones, about 85% seen once. This clone was detected a few times. The CDR3 is made up of 13 amino acids. V lost 6 bases and J lost 3; bases outside the gene matches: 1. CDR1 is KGHSH and CDR2 is LQKENI in the germline V gene. V gene TRBV18 combines with J gene TRBJ1-5, with 8 nucleotides matching TRBD1. The sequenced sample consisted of peripheral blood. The origin of this receptor is a woman older than 75 with acute or convalescent COVID-19. The CDR3 region has the DNA TGTGCCAGCTCGACAGGGGTCAATCAGCCCCAGCATTTT. Its protein is CASSTGVNQPQHF.